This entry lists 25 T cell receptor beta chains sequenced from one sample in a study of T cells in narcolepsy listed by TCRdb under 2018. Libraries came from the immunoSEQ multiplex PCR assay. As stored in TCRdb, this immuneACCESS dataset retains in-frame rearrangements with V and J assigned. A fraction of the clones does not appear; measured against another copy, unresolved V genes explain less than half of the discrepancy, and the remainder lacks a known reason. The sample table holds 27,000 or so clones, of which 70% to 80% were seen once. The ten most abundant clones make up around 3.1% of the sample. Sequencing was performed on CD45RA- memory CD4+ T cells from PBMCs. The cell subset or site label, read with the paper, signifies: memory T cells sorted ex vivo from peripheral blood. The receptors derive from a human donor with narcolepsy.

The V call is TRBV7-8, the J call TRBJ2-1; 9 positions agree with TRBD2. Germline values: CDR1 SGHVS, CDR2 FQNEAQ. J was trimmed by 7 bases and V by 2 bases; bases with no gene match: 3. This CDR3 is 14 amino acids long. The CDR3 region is CASSLSGGMNEQFF. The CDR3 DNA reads TGTGCCAGCAGCTTAAGCGGGGGGATGAATGAGCAGTTCTTC.

The CDR3 spells CASSLGGVGANVLTF. The CDR3 region has the DNA TGTGCCAGCAGCTTGGGAGGGGTGGGGGCCAACGTCCTGACTTTC. The chain links TRBV5-6 to TRBJ2-6; D might be TRBD1 or TRBD2, each matching 5 bases. Trimming cost V 0 bases and J 4 bases, with 8 bases left between them. The germline gives CDR1 SGHDT, CDR2 YYEEEE. This CDR3 has 15 amino acids.

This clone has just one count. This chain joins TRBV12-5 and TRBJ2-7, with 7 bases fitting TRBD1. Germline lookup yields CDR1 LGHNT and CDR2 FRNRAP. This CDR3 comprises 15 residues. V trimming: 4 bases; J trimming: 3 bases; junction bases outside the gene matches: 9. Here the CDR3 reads CASGSGQADSYEQYF. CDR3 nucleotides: TGTGCTAGTGGTTCAGGACAGGCAGACAGCTACGAGCAGTACTTC.

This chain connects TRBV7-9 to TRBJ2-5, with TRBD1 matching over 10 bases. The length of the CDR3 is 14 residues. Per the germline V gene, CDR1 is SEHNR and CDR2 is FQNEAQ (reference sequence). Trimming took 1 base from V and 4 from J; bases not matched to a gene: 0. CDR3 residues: CASSLGDRGETQYF. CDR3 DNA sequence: TGTGCCAGCAGCTTAGGGGACAGGGGAGAGACCCAGTACTTC.

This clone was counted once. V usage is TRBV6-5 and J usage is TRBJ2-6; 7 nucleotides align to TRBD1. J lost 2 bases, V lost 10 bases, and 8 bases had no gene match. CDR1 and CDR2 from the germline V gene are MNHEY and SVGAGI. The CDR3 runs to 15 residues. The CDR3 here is CATETGLAGANVLTF. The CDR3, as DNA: TGTGCCACCGAGACAGGGCTGGCTGGGGCCAACGTCCTGACTTTC.

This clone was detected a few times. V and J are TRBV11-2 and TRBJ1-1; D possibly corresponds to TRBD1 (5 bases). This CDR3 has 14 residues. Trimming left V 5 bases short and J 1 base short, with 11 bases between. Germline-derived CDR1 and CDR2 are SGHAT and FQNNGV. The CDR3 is CASSTGPKNTEAFF. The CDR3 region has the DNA TGTGCCAGCAGCACGGGACCGAAGAACACTGAAGCTTTCTTT.

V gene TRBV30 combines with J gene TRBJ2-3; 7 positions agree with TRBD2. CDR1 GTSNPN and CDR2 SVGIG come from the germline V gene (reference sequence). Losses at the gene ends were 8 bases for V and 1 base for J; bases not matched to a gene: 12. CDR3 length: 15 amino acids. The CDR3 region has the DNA TGTGCCCTGAGCGGGATCCAAGGGGGCACAGATACGCAGTATTTT. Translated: CALSGIQGGTDTQYF.

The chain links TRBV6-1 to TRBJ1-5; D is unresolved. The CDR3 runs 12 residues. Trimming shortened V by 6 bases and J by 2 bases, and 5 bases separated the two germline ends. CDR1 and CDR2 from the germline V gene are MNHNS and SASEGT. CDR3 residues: CASREGNQPQHF. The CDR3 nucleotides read TGTGCCAGCAGGGAGGGCAATCAGCCCCAGCATTTT.

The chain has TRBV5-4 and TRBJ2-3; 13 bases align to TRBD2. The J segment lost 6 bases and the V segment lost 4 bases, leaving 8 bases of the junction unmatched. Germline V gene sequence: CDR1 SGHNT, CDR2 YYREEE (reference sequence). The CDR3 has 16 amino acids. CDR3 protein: CASSPTSGGARDTQYF. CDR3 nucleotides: TGTGCCAGCAGCCCCACTAGCGGGGGGGCCAGGGATACGCAGTATTTT.

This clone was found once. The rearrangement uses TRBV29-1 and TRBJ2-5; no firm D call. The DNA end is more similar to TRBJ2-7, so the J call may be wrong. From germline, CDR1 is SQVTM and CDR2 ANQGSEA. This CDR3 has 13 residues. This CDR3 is CSVAGGFDYEQYF. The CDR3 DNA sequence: TGCAGCGTTGCTGGTGGGTTTGACTACGAGCAGTACTTC.

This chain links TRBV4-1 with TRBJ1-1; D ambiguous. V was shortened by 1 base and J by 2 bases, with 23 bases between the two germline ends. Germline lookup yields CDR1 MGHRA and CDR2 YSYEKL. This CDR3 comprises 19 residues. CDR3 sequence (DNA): TGCGCCAGCAGCCAAGTCAGAGTTCTTAGCCGACGTCACAACACTGAAGCTTTCTTT. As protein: CASSQVRVLSRRHNTEAFF.

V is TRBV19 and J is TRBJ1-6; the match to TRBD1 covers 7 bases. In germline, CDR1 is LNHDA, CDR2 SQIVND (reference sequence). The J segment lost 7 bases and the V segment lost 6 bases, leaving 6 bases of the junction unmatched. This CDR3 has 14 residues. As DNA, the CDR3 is TGTGCCAGTAGCGGGACAGCACTAAATTCACCCCTCCACTTT. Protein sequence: CASSGTALNSPLHF.

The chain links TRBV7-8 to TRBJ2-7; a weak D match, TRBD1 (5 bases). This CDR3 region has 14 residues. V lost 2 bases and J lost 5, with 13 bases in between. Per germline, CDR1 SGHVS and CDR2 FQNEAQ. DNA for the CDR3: TGTGCCAGCAGCTTACCAGGGTATGGAAACGAGCAGTACTTC. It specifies CASSLPGYGNEQYF.

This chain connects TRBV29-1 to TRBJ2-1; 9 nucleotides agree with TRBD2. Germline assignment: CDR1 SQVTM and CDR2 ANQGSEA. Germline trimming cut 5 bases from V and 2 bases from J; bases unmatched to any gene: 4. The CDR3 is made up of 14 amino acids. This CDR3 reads CSVLAGTPYNEQFF. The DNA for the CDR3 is TGCAGCGTTCTAGCGGGGACCCCCTACAATGAGCAGTTCTTC.

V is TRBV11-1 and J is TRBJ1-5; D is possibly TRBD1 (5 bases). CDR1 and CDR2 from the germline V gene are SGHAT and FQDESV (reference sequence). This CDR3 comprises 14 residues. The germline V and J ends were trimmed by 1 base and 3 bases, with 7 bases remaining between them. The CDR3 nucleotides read TGTGCCAGCAGCTTAGACAGGATCAATCAGCCCCAGCATTTT. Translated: CASSLDRINQPQHF. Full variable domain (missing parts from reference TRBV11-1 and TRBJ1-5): EAEVAQSPRYKITEKSQAVAFWCDPISGHATLYWYRQILGQGPELLVQFQDESVVDDSQLPKDRFSAERLKGVDSTLKIQPAELGDSAMYLCASSLDRINQPQHFGDGTRLSIL.

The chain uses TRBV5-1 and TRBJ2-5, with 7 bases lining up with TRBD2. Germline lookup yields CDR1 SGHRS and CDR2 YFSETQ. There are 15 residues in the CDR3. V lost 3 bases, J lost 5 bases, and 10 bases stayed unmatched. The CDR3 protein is CASSSNQGGTETQYF. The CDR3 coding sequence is TGCGCCAGCAGCTCAAACCAGGGAGGGACGGAGACCCAGTACTTC.

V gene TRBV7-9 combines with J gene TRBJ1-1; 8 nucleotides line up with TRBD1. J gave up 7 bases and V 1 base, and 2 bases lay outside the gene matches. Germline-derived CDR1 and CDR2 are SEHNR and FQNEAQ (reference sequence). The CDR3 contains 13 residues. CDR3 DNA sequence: TGTGCCAGCAGCTTAGTGGACAGGGATGAAGCTTTCTTT. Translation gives CASSLVDRDEAFF.

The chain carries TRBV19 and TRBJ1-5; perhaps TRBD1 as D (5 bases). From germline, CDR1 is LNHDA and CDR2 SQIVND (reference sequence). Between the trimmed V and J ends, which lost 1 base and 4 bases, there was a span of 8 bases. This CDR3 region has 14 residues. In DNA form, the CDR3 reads TGTGCCAGTAGTATAGGGCAGGGAAATCAGCCCCAGCATTTT. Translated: CASSIGQGNQPQHF.

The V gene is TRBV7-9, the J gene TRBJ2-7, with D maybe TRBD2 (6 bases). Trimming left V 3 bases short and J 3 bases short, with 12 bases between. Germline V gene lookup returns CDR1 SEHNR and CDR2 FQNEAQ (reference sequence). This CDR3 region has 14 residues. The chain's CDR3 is CASSFGGFSYEQYF. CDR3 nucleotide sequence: TGTGCCAGCAGCTTCGGGGGATTTAGCTACGAGCAGTACTTC.

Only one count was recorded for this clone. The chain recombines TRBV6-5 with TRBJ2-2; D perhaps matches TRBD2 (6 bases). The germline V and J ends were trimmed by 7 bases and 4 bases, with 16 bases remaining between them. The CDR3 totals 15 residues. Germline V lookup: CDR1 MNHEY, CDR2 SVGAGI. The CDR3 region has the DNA TGTGCCAGCAAGACCATCCCCGGGGGCACCGGGGAGCTGTTTTTT. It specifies CASKTIPGGTGELFF.

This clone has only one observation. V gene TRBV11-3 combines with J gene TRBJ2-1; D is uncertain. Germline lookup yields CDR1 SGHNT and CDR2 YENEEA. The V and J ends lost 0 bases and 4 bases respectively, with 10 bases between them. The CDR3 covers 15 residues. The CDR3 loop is CASSLDGASYNEQFF. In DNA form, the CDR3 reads TGTGCCAGCAGCTTAGATGGAGCCAGTTACAATGAGCAGTTCTTC.

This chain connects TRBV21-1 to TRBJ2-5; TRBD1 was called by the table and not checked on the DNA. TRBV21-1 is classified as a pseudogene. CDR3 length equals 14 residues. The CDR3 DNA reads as TGTGCCAGCAGCAATCTAGGGGATGGGGAGACCCAGTACTTC. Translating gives CASSNLGDGETQYF.

Here the CDR3 DNA reads TGTGCCAGCTCACCACAGGGGGCCGGTGGGGCCAACGTCCTGACTTTC. It specifies CASSPQGAGGANVLTF. This chain connects TRBV18 to TRBJ2-6, with TRBD1 matching over 7 bases. V lost 1 base and J lost 3; bases outside the gene matches: 3. The CDR3 has 16 residues. The germline CDR1 and CDR2 sequences are KGHSH and LQKENI. Full variable domain (outside the CDR3, taken from reference TRBV18 and TRBJ2-6): NAGVMQNPRHLVRRRGQEARLRCSPMKGHSHVYWYRQLPEEGLKFMVYLQKENIIDESGMPKERFSAEFPKEGPSILRIQQVVRGDSAAYFCASSPQGAGGANVLTFGAGSRLTVL.

In nucleotides, the CDR3 is TGCGCCAGCAGCTTTATTGGAACTTCTAACTATGGCTACACCTTC. Translation gives CASSFIGTSNYGYTF. The chain combines TRBV5-1 with TRBJ1-2, with D uncertain. CDR3 length equals 15 residues. The germline CDR1 and CDR2 sequences are SGHRS and YFSETQ. V was cut by 2 bases and J by 0 bases, with 11 bases left in between.

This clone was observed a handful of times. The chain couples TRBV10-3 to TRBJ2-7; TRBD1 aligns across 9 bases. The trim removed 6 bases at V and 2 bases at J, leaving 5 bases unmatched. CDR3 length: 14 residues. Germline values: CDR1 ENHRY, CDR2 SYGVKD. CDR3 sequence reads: CAIRGDRETYEQYF. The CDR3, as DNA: TGTGCCATCAGGGGGGACAGGGAAACCTACGAGCAGTACTTC.